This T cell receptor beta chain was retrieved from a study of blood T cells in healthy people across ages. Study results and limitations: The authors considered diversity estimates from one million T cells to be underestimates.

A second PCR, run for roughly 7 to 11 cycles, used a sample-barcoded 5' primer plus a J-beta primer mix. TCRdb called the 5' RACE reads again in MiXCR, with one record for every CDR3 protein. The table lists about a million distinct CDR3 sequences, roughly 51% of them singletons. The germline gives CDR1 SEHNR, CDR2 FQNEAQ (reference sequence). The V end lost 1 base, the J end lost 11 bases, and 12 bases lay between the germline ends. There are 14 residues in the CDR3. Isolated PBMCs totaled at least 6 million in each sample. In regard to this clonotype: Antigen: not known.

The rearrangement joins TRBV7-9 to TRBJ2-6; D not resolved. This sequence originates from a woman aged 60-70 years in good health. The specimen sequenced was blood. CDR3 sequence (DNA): TGTGCCAGCAGCTTAGTAATAGGGTTCGACGTCCTGACTTTC. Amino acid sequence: CASSLVIGFDVLTF. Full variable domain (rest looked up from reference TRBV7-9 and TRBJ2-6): DTGVSQNPRHKITKRGQNVTFRCDPISEHNRLYWYRQTLGQGPEFLTYFQNEAQLEKSRLLSDRFSAERPKGSFSTLEIQRTEQGDSAMYLCASSLVIGFDVLTFGAGSRLTVL.